This TCR beta chain comes out of a study of shared clonotypes between healthy human individuals. The study's findings and limits: Estimated richness values were generally larger in naive subsets than in memory subsets.

A remark on this clone: The target antigen is unknown.

Genomic DNA from each subset was divided evenly over several immunoSEQ plates. Measured with immunoSEQ multiplex PCR; TCRdb has only the in-frame clones, and not every one. In the table there are over 2 million clones, around 96% of which are singletons. This CDR3 has 13 amino acids. Unmatched junction bases numbered 3, after V lost 2 bases and J lost 6 bases. Per germline, CDR1 LNHDA and CDR2 SQIVND (reference sequence). In the naive CD8 group, cells lacked CD45RO and were positively selected for CCR7, so terminally differentiated effector memory CD45RA+ cells were left out. There were only Caucasian adults among the donors, and all lived in Nashville, Tennessee.

This TCR was sampled from a man aged 18 to 30 in good health. What was sequenced was naive CD8+ T cells sorted from blood. The chain is built from TRBV19 and TRBJ2-7; 8 nucleotides match TRBD2. The CDR3 DNA sequence: TGTGCCAGTAGTATAAGCGGGAGCTCCGAGCAGTACTTC. Amino acids: CASSISGSSEQYF.